One sample yielded the 32 T cell receptor beta chains listed below, sequenced in a study of molecular identifiers for immune sequencing clone quantification. TCRdb passed the PCR reads through MiXCR, listing each CDR3 protein once. The repertoire consists of approximately 680,000 distinct CDR3 sequences, with 25% occurring once and the leading ten covering 0.75% to 0.8%. The sample was naive CD8+ T cells from blood, with Jurkat cell RNA spiked in. The subset denotes: FACS-sorted CD8+CD4-CCR7+CD45RA+ naive T cells. The receptors come from a human donor in good health. Some libraries in this study had Jurkat cell RNA spiked in.

This clonotype was seen ten or more times. The rearrangement uses TRBV7-8 and TRBJ2-3; TRBD2 matches at 7 bases. Germline-derived CDR1 and CDR2 are SGHVS and FQNEAQ. J gave up 3 bases and V 5 bases, and 14 bases lay outside the gene matches. This CDR3 has 17 amino acids. DNA for the CDR3: TGTGCCAGCAGCCTAGGGACTACCAGTGGGGAAACAGATACGCAGTATTTT. Translation: CASSLGTTSGETDTQYF.

This chain connects TRBV6-1 to TRBJ2-7; 15 nucleotides agree with TRBD2. CDR1 and CDR2 from the germline V gene are MNHNS and SASEGT. J lost 4 bases, V lost 6 bases, and 7 bases had no gene match. This CDR3 spans 16 amino acids. The CDR3 region has the DNA TGTGCCAGCAGCGAGGGACTAGCGGGAGGAGGTTACGAGCAGTACTTC. Encoded protein: CASSEGLAGGGYEQYF.

Details on this clonotype: A much larger clonotype is one base distant, so this may be a read error. The chain carries TRBV11-2 and TRBJ2-3; a weak D match, TRBD2 (5 bases). In germline, CDR1 is SGHAT, CDR2 FQNNGV. The CDR3 is 13 amino acids. The CDR3 loop reads CASNHPTGDTRYF. The CDR3 coding sequence is TGTGCCAGCAACCACCCCACCGGGGATACGCGGTATTTT.

Concerning this clonotype: A read error is possible here, since a much larger clone lies one base away. This chain links TRBV19 with TRBJ2-7; either TRBD1 or TRBD2 may fit D (5 bases each). There are 15 residues in the CDR3. The germline CDR1 and CDR2 sequences are LNHDA and SQIVND (reference sequence). CDR3 sequence: CAGSIGDDGRYEQYF. Written as DNA, the CDR3 is TGTGCCGGTAGTATAGGGGACGACGGGCGCTACGAGCAGTACTTC.

This clonotype was counted many times. The CDR3 here is CASSTRGVSSYNEQFF. The CDR3 coding sequence is TGTGCCAGCAGTACCCGCGGGGTGAGCTCCTACAATGAGCAGTTCTTC. The chain recombines TRBV28 with TRBJ2-1, with D possibly being TRBD2 (6 bases). Germline assignment: CDR1 MDHEN and CDR2 SYDVKM. This CDR3 region has 16 residues. V shed 5 bases and J shed 0 bases, with 14 bases lying between them.

This clonotype has a count of ten or more. The chain couples TRBV28 to TRBJ1-5; D is possibly TRBD1 (6 bases). The CDR3 has 12 residues. V was clipped by 1 base and J by 14 bases, with 12 bases between them. Germline V gene lookup returns CDR1 MDHEN and CDR2 SYDVKM. This CDR3 is CASSLFGRDKHF. DNA of the CDR3: TGTGCCAGCAGTTTATTTGGCAGGGACAAGCATTTT.

There are many counts of this clonotype. This chain joins TRBV9 and TRBJ2-2, with 8 bases aligning to TRBD2. The CDR3 sequence is 16 residues long. Germline values: CDR1 SGDLS, CDR2 YYNGEE. The J segment lost 5 bases and the V segment lost 0 bases, leaving 6 bases of the junction unmatched. CDR3 coding DNA: TGTGCCAGCAGCGTAGTAAGCGGGGGTTGGACCGGGGAGCTGTTTTTT. Its protein is CASSVVSGGWTGELFF.

A few counts support this clonotype. This chain uses TRBV5-6 with TRBJ1-2; D is undetermined. The CDR3 has 14 residues. CDR1 and CDR2 (germline): SGHDT, YYEEEE. V lost 4 bases to trimming and J lost 13 bases, with 23 bases between them. The CDR3 protein is CASSPLGSAWTCTF. DNA of the CDR3: TGTGCCAGCAGCCCCCTGGGGTCAGCGTGGACGTGCACCTTC.

This clonotype was detected many times. This sequence joins TRBV3-1 and TRBJ2-6; D not resolved. Trimming pared 1 base from V and 2 bases from J, leaving 12 bases between. This CDR3 has 17 amino acids. CDR1 and CDR2 from the germline V gene are LGHDT and YNNKEL (reference sequence). The CDR3 region has the DNA TGTGCCAGCAGCCAAGTGCCGGTCATTCCTGGGGCCAACGTCCTGACTTTC. As protein: CASSQVPVIPGANVLTF.

This clonotype has just a few counts. The rearrangement uses TRBV27 and TRBJ2-5; weak D call: TRBD2 (5 bases). Trimming took 5 bases from V and 4 from J, leaving 14 bases between them. Per the germline V gene, CDR1 is MNHEY and CDR2 is SMNVEV (reference sequence). There are 14 residues in the CDR3. The CDR3 nucleotides read TGTGCCAGCAGTCCCACCCCCGGAGGAGAGACCCAGTACTTC. Its protein is CASSPTPGGETQYF.

This clonotype was detected many times. This chain connects TRBV6-5 to TRBJ1-1, with D unclear. CDR1 and CDR2 (germline): MNHEY, SVGAGI. The CDR3 covers 15 residues. V gave up 0 bases and J gave up 0 bases, with 8 bases separating them. This CDR3 is CASSYSNRMNTEAFF. The CDR3 DNA reads TGTGCCAGCAGTTACTCGAACAGAATGAACACTGAAGCTTTCTTT.

Ten or more counts support this clonotype. The chain recombines TRBV20-1 with TRBJ2-7, with a possible D match to TRBD2 (6 bases). Trimming took off 1 base at V and 2 bases at J, with 9 bases between the two ends. The CDR3 has 13 amino acids. The germline CDR1 and CDR2 sequences are DFQATT and SNEGSKA (reference sequence). DNA of the CDR3: TGCAGTGCTAGAGTGCTAGCGACCTACGAGCAGTACTTC. Translating it yields CSARVLATYEQYF.

Ten or more counts support this clonotype. This chain uses TRBV7-2 with TRBJ2-1; TRBD1 matches at 7 bases. The CDR3 is 16 amino acids. J was trimmed by 0 bases and V by 5 bases; bases with no gene match: 7. The germline V gene has CDR1 SGHTA and CDR2 FQGNSA. CDR3 in amino acids: CASSVTGLNSYNEQFF. DNA of the CDR3: TGTGCCAGCAGCGTGACAGGGCTTAACTCCTACAATGAGCAGTTCTTC.

This clonotype was seen a handful of times. The rearrangement links TRBV20-1 to TRBJ2-2, with no clear D. The CDR3 is made up of 13 amino acids. The V end lost 7 bases, the J end lost 2 bases, and 11 bases lay between the germline ends. Germline V lookup: CDR1 DFQATT, CDR2 SNEGSKA (reference sequence). The CDR3 DNA reads as TGCAGTGTTCCCGGGCAAAACACCGGGGAGCTGTTTTTT. This encodes CSVPGQNTGELFF.

This clonotype was picked up many times. V and J are TRBV12-3 or TRBV12-4 and TRBJ1-5; D unresolved. The length of the CDR3 is 14 residues. Between the trimmed V and J ends, which lost 3 bases and 4 bases, there was a span of 10 bases. The CDR3 loop reads CASSFRSENQPQHF. DNA of the CDR3: TGTGCCAGCAGTTTTCGCAGCGAAAATCAGCCCCAGCATTTT.

Turning to this clonotype: A read error may explain this, as a much larger clone is one base away. The missing conserved phenylalanine or tryptophan at the end of this CDR3 makes a read error likely. V and J are TRBV5-1 and TRBJ1-2; D unresolved. The CDR3 is made up of 14 amino acids. The germline V gene has CDR1 SGHRS and CDR2 YFSETQ. V gave up 4 bases and J gave up 4 bases, with 14 bases separating them. Written as DNA, the CDR3 is TGCGCCAGCAGCCCCCTCCGCAGTTCCTATGGCTACACCTCC. Encoded protein: CASSPLRSSYGYTS.

The chain uses TRBV13 and TRBJ2-7, with a possible D match to TRBD2 (5 bases). This CDR3 spans 14 amino acids. The V end lost 3 bases, the J end lost 9 bases, and 18 bases lay between the germline ends. In germline, CDR1 is PRHDT, CDR2 FYEKMQ (reference sequence). CDR3 DNA sequence: TGTGCCAGCAGCTTCCACGGGCCTACCGGAGGGCAGTACTTC. Encoded protein: CASSFHGPTGGQYF.

In this sample, this clonotype turned up a few times. This chain joins TRBV27 and TRBJ2-7; 7 bases fit TRBD1. Germline assignment: CDR1 MNHEY and CDR2 SMNVEV (reference sequence). This CDR3 has 15 residues. Trimming removed 7 bases from V and 6 bases from J; junction bases left unmatched: 15. The CDR3: CASTQIRPGGSEQYF. DNA for the CDR3: TGTGCCAGCACCCAAATTAGGCCAGGGGGTAGCGAGCAGTACTTC.

This clonotype was counted at least ten times. This sequence joins TRBV2 and TRBJ2-1; possibly TRBD1 or TRBD2 for D (5 bases each). In germline, CDR1 is SNHLY, CDR2 FYNNEI. This CDR3 is 14 amino acids long. Trimming removed 10 bases from V and 0 bases from J, with 13 bases in between. CDR3 nucleotide sequence: TGTGCCACAAGCGAGGGGAGCTCCTACAATGAGCAGTTCTTC. Its translation: CATSEGSSYNEQFF.

Concerning this clonotype itself: A clone one base away is much larger, so this may be a read error. The chain combines TRBV7-6 with TRBJ1-4; TRBD1 might be the D (5 bases). This CDR3 spans 15 amino acids. Germline V gene data show CDR1 as SGHVS and CDR2 as FNYEAQ. For the CDR3, the DNA is TGTGTCAGCAGCTCAAGATCAGGGCAGGATGAAAAACTGTTTTTT. Residues: CVSSSRSGQDEKLFF. Looking up the rest from reference TRBV7-6 and TRBJ1-4 gives the full variable domain: GAGVSQSPRYKVTKRGQDVALRCDPISGHVSLYWYRQALGQGPEFLTYFNYEAQQDKSGLPNDRFSAERPEGSISTLTIQRTEQRDSAMYRCVSSSRSGQDEKLFFGSGTQLSVL.

This clonotype appeared many times. The rearrangement links TRBV9 to TRBJ1-1, with D possibly matching TRBD1 (5 bases). CDR3 length: 15 residues. Germline-derived CDR1 and CDR2 are SGDLS and YYNGEE. Trimming took off 4 bases at V and 5 bases at J, with 18 bases between the two ends. The CDR3 reads CASSPETVEVTEAFF. Here the CDR3 DNA reads TGTGCCAGCAGCCCCGAGACAGTGGAGGTAACTGAAGCTTTCTTT.

As to this clonotype: A read error may explain this, as a much larger clone is one base away. The gene calls are TRBV20-1 and TRBJ2-7; 9 bases match TRBD2. J lost 5 bases, V lost 3 bases, and 8 bases had no gene match. This CDR3 spans 14 amino acids. Germline loops: CDR1 DFQATT, CDR2 SNEGSKA (reference sequence). The CDR3 DNA follows: TGCAGTGCTAGGGAAGCGGGGGGTTCCCACGAGCAGTACTTC. The encoded protein is CSAREAGGSHEQYF.

CDR3 region: CSARPGTSVYNEQFF. The CDR3 nucleotides are TGCAGTGCGCGCCCCGGGACTAGCGTCTACAATGAGCAGTTCTTC. V and J are TRBV20-1 and TRBJ2-1, with TRBD2 matching over 10 bases. The CDR3 has 15 amino acids. Germline loops: CDR1 DFQATT, CDR2 SNEGSKA (reference sequence). The ends lost 6 bases at V and 3 bases at J; junction bases unmatched: 8.

This chain connects TRBV6-2 or TRBV6-3 to TRBJ2-5; 9 bases fit TRBD2. Germline V lookup: CDR1 MNHEY, CDR2 SVGEGT. CDR3 length: 16 amino acids. J gave up 6 bases and V 0 bases, and 8 bases lay outside the gene matches. CDR3 nucleotides: TGTGCCAGCAGTTACTCGCTAGCGGGGACCCTCCAGACCCAGTACTTC. The encoded protein is CASSYSLAGTLQTQYF.

This clonotype was detected a few times. The chain links TRBV15 to TRBJ2-7; 7 nucleotides line up with TRBD1. The CDR3 loop spans 15 amino acids. V gave up 0 bases and J gave up 2 bases; unmatched junction bases: 4. From germline, CDR1 is LNHNV and CDR2 YYDKDF (reference sequence). CDR3 amino acids: CATSRDHGQAYEQYF. CDR3 in DNA: TGTGCCACCAGCAGAGATCACGGACAGGCCTACGAGCAGTACTTC.

V gene TRBV10-1 combines with J gene TRBJ2-3, with TRBD2 as a possible D gene (6 bases). The CDR3 has 17 amino acids. V lost 0 bases and J 4 bases, leaving 17 bases between the germline ends. CDR1 is WNHNN, CDR2 SYGVQD, per germline (reference sequence). CDR3 DNA: TGCGCCAGCAGTGAGTCGTTGGACTACGAAGGGGCAGATACGCAGTATTTT. Residues: CASSESLDYEGADTQYF.

V is TRBV20-1 and J is TRBJ2-7; 9 bases are shared with TRBD1. This CDR3 region has 15 residues. V shed 3 bases, J shed 5 bases, and the junction held 11 bases outside the gene matches. Germline CDR1 is DFQATT and CDR2 is SNEGSKA (reference sequence). The CDR3 nucleotides are TGCAGTGCTAGTGCTCCGGGACAGGGTGCTGACGAGCAGTACTTC. Protein product: CSASAPGQGADEQYF.

With respect to this clonotype: This CDR3 fails to terminate in the conserved phenylalanine or tryptophan, so it likely reflects a read error. The DNA is left out, because the CDR3 cannot be placed on it with certainty; the CDR3 is given as TCRdb lists it. The V gene is TRBV19, the J gene TRBJ1-1. Both ends counted, the CDR3 spans 13 residues. Germline V gene lookup returns CDR1 LNHDA and CDR2 SQIVND (reference sequence). The CDR3 region is CASSIFLDSETFI.

The sample holds a few counts of this clonotype. V is TRBV7-9 and J is TRBJ1-6, with D perhaps matching TRBD1 (5 bases). The CDR3 runs to 17 residues. V lost 1 base, J lost 8 bases, and 18 bases lay in between. Germline loops: CDR1 SEHNR, CDR2 FQNEAQ (reference sequence). The DNA for the CDR3 is TGTGCCAGCAGCTTAGGAGGTCCAGCCACGGGGGATTCACCCCTCCACTTT. It codes for CASSLGGPATGDSPLHF. The full variable domain, its missing parts supplied by reference TRBV7-9 and TRBJ1-6, is DTGVSQNPRHKITKRGQNVTFRCDPISEHNRLYWYRQTLGQGPEFLTYFQNEAQLEKSRLLSDRFSAERPKGSFSTLEIQRTEQGDSAMYLCASSLGGPATGDSPLHFGNGTRLTVT.

This clonotype came up many times. This sequence joins TRBV13 and TRBJ1-5, with 7 positions matching TRBD1. The CDR3 covers 16 residues. Trimming at V came to 2 bases and at J to 2 bases, leaving 6 bases not matched to a gene. Germline assignment: CDR1 PRHDT and CDR2 FYEKMQ (reference sequence). The CDR3 protein is CASSLHTGVGNQPQHF. CDR3 in DNA: TGTGCCAGCAGCTTACACACAGGGGTAGGCAATCAGCCCCAGCATTTT.

J is TRBJ1-1 and V is TRBV12-3 or TRBV12-4; 9 bases fit TRBD1. V dropped 5 bases and J dropped 13; count of bases not matched to a gene: 5. The CDR3 has 11 amino acids. The CDR3 spells CASSTGTGLFF. CDR3 DNA sequence: TGTGCCAGCAGTACTGGGACAGGGCTTTTCTTT.

J is TRBJ2-3 and V is TRBV12-3 or TRBV12-4, with D possibly matching TRBD2 (5 bases). The CDR3 length is 14 residues. Trimming stripped 5 bases from V and 4 bases from J, with 13 bases between. CDR3 region: CASSTLVPPDTQYF. In DNA, the CDR3 is TGTGCCAGCAGTACACTAGTCCCCCCAGATACGCAGTATTTT.